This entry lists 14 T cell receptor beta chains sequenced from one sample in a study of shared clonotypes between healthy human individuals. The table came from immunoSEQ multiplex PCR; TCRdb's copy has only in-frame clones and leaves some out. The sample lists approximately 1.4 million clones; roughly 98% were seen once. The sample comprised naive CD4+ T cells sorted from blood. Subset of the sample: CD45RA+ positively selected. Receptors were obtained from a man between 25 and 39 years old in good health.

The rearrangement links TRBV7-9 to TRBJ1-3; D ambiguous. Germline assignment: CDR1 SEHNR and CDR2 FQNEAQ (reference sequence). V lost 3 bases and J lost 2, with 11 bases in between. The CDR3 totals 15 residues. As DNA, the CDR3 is TGTGCCAGCAGCTTCCACCGGGCCGCTGGAAACACCATATATTTT. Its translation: CASSFHRAAGNTIYF.

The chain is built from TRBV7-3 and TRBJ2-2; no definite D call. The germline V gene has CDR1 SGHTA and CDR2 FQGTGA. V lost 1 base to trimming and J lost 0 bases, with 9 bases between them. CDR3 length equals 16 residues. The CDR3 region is CASSLIGGTNTGELFF. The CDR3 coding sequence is TGTGCCAGCAGCTTAATTGGTGGGACGAACACCGGGGAGCTGTTTTTT.

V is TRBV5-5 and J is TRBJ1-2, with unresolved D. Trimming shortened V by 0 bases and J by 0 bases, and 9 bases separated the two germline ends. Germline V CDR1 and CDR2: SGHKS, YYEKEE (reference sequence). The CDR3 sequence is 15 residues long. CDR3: CASSLAEGTNYGYTF. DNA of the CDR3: TGTGCCAGCAGCTTGGCCGAGGGTACTAACTATGGCTACACCTTC.

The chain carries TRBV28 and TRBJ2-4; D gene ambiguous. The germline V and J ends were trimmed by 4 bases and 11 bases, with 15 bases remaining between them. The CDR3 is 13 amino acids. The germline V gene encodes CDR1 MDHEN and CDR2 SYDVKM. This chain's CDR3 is CASSSRPREVQYF. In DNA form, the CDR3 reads TGTGCCAGCAGTTCCCGGCCCCGAGAGGTTCAGTACTTC. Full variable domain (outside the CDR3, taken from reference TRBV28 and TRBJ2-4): DVKVTQSSRYLVKRTGEKVFLECVQDMDHENMFWYRQDPGLGLRLIYFSYDVKMKEKGDIPEGYSVSREKKERFSLILESASTNQTSMYLCASSSRPREVQYFGAGTRLSVL.

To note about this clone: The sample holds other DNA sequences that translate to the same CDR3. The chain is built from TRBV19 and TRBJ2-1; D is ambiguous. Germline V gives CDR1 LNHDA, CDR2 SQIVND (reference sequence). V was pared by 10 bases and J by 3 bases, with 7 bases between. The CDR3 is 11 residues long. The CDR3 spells CATSIYNEQFF. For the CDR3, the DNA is TGTGCCACTTCAATCTACAATGAGCAGTTCTTC.

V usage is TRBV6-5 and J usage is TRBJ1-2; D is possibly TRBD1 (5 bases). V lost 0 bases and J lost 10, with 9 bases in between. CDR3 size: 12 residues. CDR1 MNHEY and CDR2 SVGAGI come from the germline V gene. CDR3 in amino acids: CASSYSTADYTF. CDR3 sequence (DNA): TGTGCCAGCAGTTACTCGACAGCTGACTACACCTTC.

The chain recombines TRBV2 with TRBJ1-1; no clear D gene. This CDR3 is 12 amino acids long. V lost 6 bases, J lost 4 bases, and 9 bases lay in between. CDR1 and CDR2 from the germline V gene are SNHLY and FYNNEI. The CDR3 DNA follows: TGTGCCAGCAGCGGCGACATCACTGAAGCTTTCTTT. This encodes CASSGDITEAFF.

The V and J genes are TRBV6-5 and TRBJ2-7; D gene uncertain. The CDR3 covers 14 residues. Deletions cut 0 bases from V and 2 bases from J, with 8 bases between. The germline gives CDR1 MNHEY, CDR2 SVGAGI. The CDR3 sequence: CASSYSLQTYEQYF. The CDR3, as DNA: TGTGCCAGCAGTTACTCTCTCCAAACCTACGAGCAGTACTTC.

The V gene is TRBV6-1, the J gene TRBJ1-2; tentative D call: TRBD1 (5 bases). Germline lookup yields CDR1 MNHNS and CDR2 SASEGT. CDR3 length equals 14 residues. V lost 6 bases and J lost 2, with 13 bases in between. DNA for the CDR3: TGTGCCAGCAGGTTCGGGACGGAGAACTATGGCTACACCTTC. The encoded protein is CASRFGTENYGYTF.

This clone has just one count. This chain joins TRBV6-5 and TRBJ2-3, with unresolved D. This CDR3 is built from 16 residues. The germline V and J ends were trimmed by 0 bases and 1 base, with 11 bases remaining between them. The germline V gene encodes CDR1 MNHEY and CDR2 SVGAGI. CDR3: CASSYSKFSGTDTQYF. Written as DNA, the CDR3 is TGTGCCAGCAGTTACTCGAAGTTCTCGGGCACAGATACGCAGTATTTT.

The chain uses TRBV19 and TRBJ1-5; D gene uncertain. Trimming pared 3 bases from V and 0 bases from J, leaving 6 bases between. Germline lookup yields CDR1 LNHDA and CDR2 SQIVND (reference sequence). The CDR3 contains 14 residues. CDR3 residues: CASSMDFSNQPQHF. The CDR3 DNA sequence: TGTGCCAGTAGTATGGACTTTAGCAATCAGCCCCAGCATTTT.

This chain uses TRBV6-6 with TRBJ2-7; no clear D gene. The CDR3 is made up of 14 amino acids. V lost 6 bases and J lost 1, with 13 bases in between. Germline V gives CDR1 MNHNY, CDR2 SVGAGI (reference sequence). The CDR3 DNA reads TGTGCCAGCAGCTCTAGACGGTATTCCTACGAGCAGTACTTC. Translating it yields CASSSRRYSYEQYF.

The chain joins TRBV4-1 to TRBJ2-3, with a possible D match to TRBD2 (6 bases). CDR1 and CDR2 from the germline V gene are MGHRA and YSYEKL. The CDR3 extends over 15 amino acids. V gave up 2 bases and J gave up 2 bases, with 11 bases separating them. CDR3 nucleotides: TGCGCCAGCAGCCAACCCGGGAGCCTCACAGATACGCAGTATTTT. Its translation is CASSQPGSLTDTQYF.

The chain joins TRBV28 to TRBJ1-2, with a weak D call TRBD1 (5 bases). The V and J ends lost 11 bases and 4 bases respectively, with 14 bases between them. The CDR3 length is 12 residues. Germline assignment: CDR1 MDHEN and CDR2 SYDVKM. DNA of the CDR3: TGTGCCGCCTCGGGGGAACTCTATGGCTACACCTTC. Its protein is CAASGELYGYTF.